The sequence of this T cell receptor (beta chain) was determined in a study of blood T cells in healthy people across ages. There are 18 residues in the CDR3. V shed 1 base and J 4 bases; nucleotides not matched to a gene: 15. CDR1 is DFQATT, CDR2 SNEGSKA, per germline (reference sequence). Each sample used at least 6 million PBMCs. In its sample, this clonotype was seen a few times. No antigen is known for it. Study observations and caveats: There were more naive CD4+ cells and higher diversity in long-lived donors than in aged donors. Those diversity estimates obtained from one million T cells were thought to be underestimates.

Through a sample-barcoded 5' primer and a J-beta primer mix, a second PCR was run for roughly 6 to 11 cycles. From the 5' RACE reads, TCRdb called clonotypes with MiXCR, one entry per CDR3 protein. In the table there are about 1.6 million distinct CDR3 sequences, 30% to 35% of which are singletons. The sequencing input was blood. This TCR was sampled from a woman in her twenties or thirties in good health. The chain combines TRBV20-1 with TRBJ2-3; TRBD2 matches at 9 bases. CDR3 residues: CSARAALAGSGGADTQYF. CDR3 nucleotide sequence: TGCAGTGCTAGAGCCGCGCTCGCGGGTAGCGGGGGCGCAGATACGCAGTATTTT.